These 21 T cell receptor beta chains share one sample of origin, sequenced in a study of shared clonotypes between healthy human individuals. Sequencing was performed with immunoSEQ multiplex PCR; in TCRdb, only in-frame clones are kept and a portion is missing. This table has hundreds of thousands of clones, 96% appearing once. The sample was naive CD4+ T cells sorted from blood. Subset given: CD45RA+ positively selected. The source of these receptors is a woman aged 25 to 39 in good health.

This clone was detected only once. The chain employs TRBV28 and TRBJ2-7, with D possibly being TRBD2 (5 bases). V lost 3 bases to trimming and J lost 4 bases, with 10 bases between them. The CDR3 is 13 amino acids. Germline V gives CDR1 MDHEN, CDR2 SYDVKM. The CDR3 coding sequence is TGTGCCAGCAGTTTCGGGAATACGTACGAGCAGTACTTC. It codes for CASSFGNTYEQYF.

This chain connects TRBV18 to TRBJ2-6; D is possibly TRBD1 (6 bases). Trimming stripped 5 bases from V and 3 bases from J, with 20 bases between. Germline V gives CDR1 KGHSH, CDR2 LQKENI. The CDR3 totals 18 residues. The CDR3, as DNA: TGTGCCAGCTCAGATAGGGCCCAGGGGTTCGGTGGGGCCAACGTCCTGACTTTC. It encodes CASSDRAQGFGGANVLTF.

This chain uses TRBV7-9 with TRBJ2-7; 12 bases are a match to TRBD2. CDR3 length equals 15 residues. The trim removed 4 bases at V and 9 bases at J, leaving 10 bases unmatched. Germline CDR1 reads SEHNR; CDR2 reads FQNEAQ (reference sequence). CDR3 coding DNA: TGTGCCAGCAGCTCCACGACTAGCGGGGGATTTGTGCAGTACTTC. It is translated as CASSSTTSGGFVQYF.

The rearrangement links TRBV5-8 to TRBJ2-5; TRBD2 might be the D (6 bases). The CDR3 contains 13 residues. The V end lost 4 bases, the J end lost 5 bases, and 12 bases lay between the germline ends. Germline V gives CDR1 SGHTS, CDR2 YDEGEE. The CDR3 bases are TGTGCCAGCAGCGGAGGGGTGTTGGAGACCCAGTACTTC. The encoded protein is CASSGGVLETQYF.

The V and J genes are TRBV28 and TRBJ1-1; D perhaps matches TRBD1 (6 bases). Germline CDR1 reads MDHEN; CDR2 reads SYDVKM. V gave up 7 bases and J gave up 5 bases, with 14 bases separating them. The CDR3 extends over 13 amino acids. The CDR3 loop reads CASTWGAGTEAFF. For the CDR3, the DNA is TGTGCCAGCACTTGGGGGGCTGGGACTGAAGCTTTCTTT.

This chain links TRBV7-9 with TRBJ1-6; a possible D gene is TRBD1 (6 bases). CDR1 is SEHNR and CDR2 is FQNEAQ in the germline V gene (reference sequence). The V end was cut by 3 bases, the J end by 6 bases, with 15 bases between. This CDR3 spans 16 amino acids. CDR3 coding DNA: TGTGCCAGCAGCTTCGCCGGGACACGCCGTAATTCACCCCTCCACTTT. It specifies CASSFAGTRRNSPLHF.

The rearrangement links TRBV28 to TRBJ2-7; unclear D gene. V lost 3 bases, J lost 8 bases, and 11 bases lay in between. Per the germline V gene, CDR1 is MDHEN and CDR2 is SYDVKM. The CDR3 is 12 residues long. CDR3 nucleotide sequence: TGTGCCAGCAGTTTGAGTCAGAGCAAGCAGTACTTC. Translated, it gives CASSLSQSKQYF.

The V and J genes are TRBV6-6 and TRBJ1-3; a possible D gene is TRBD1 (6 bases). The CDR3 runs to 16 residues. Trimming removed 3 bases at V and 0 bases at J, with 12 bases between. Germline assignment: CDR1 MNHNY and CDR2 SVGAGI (reference sequence). CDR3 sequence: CASSYRGRGSGNTIYF. The CDR3 DNA reads TGTGCCAGCAGTTATAGGGGCAGGGGCTCTGGAAACACCATATATTTT.

The J gene is TRBJ2-6, the V gene TRBV19, with 7 bases identical to TRBD1. Germline V gives CDR1 LNHDA, CDR2 SQIVND (reference sequence). The CDR3 contains 17 residues. V was pared by 6 bases and J by 2 bases, with 10 bases of the junction left unmatched. The CDR3, as DNA: TGTGCCAGTAGGGACAGGCTGCCCCTGACTGGGGCCAACGTCCTGACTTTC. This sequence encodes CASRDRLPLTGANVLTF. The full variable domain, in which reference TRBV19 and TRBJ2-6 provide the parts outside the CDR3, is DGGITQSPKYLFRKEGQNVTLSCEQNLNHDAMYWYRQDPGQGLRLIYYSQIVNDFQKGDIAEGYSVSREKKESFPLTVTSAQKNPTAFYLCASRDRLPLTGANVLTFGAGSRLTVL.

This chain links TRBV2 with TRBJ2-5; D is unresolved. The J call is in doubt because the DNA end fits TRBJ2-7 better. The CDR3 sequence is 13 residues long. The germline V gene encodes CDR1 SNHLY and CDR2 FYNNEI. The chain's CDR3 is CASSDDGSYEQYF. In DNA form, the CDR3 reads TGTGCCAGCAGTGATGACGGATCCTACGAGCAGTACTTC.

The chain couples TRBV11-2 to TRBJ2-1; possibly TRBD2 for D (6 bases). Germline CDR1 and CDR2: SGHAT and FQNNGV. The germline V and J ends were trimmed by 1 base and 7 bases, with 17 bases remaining between them. The CDR3 is 16 residues long. The CDR3 region has the DNA TGTGCCAGCAGCTTAGGAACTAGCTGGCCCTTTAATGAGCAGTTCTTC. Protein: CASSLGTSWPFNEQFF.

The CDR3 DNA reads as TGTGCCAGCAGCCTATTCGAGGGGGCCGATCAGCCCCAGCATTTT. It specifies CASSLFEGADQPQHF. The chain links TRBV7-2 to TRBJ1-5; 7 bases align to TRBD1. Germline V lookup: CDR1 SGHTA, CDR2 FQGNSA. CDR3 length: 15 amino acids. Losses at the gene ends were 5 bases for V and 5 bases for J; bases not matched to a gene: 9.

The chain joins TRBV11-2 to TRBJ2-7; 14 positions match TRBD2. With V trimmed by 5 bases and J by 4 bases, 16 bases remained unmatched. Germline-derived CDR1 and CDR2 are SGHAT and FQNNGV. This CDR3 region has 19 residues. CDR3 nucleotide sequence: TGTGCCAGCAGCCCACGATTAGAGGGACTAGCGGGAGACAGGTACGAGCAGTACTTC. Amino acid sequence: CASSPRLEGLAGDRYEQYF.

The chain employs TRBV6-5 and TRBJ2-7, with 7 bases aligning to TRBD1. J gave up 6 bases and V 6 bases, and 11 bases lay outside the gene matches. Germline V gene lookup returns CDR1 MNHEY and CDR2 SVGAGI. The CDR3 runs 14 residues. In nucleotides, the CDR3 is TGTGCCAGCAGCCGACAGGGTGGGCTGGGCGAGCAGTACTTC. Its translation: CASSRQGGLGEQYF.

The V gene is TRBV5-4, the J gene TRBJ2-5, with D perhaps TRBD2 (5 bases). Near its end, the DNA agrees better with TRBJ2-7, so the J call may be wrong. CDR1 is SGHNT and CDR2 is YYREEE in the germline V gene (reference sequence). CDR3 length: 13 residues. DNA for the CDR3: TGTGCCAGCAGCGTGGATCTGGAGGACGAGCAGTACTTC. It codes for CASSVDLEDEQYF.

J is TRBJ2-3 and V is TRBV6-4; D is uncertain. V was shortened by 3 bases and J by 2 bases, with 15 bases between the two germline ends. Germline CDR1 is MRHNA and CDR2 is SNTAGT. CDR3 length equals 16 residues. The CDR3 region is CASSEDLVRDTDTQYF. The CDR3 region has the DNA TGTGCCAGCAGTGAGGACCTAGTTAGGGACACAGATACGCAGTATTTT.

The chain has TRBV19 and TRBJ2-7; maybe TRBD2 (6 bases). Trimming pared 3 bases from V and 1 base from J, leaving 16 bases between. The CDR3 runs to 16 residues. Germline CDR1 is LNHDA and CDR2 is SQIVND (reference sequence). DNA for the CDR3: TGTGCCAGTAGTATGGGACTCGGCCTACCGTCCTACGAGCAGTACTTC. It is translated as CASSMGLGLPSYEQYF.

The rearrangement uses TRBV30 and TRBJ1-2, with a weak D call TRBD1 (5 bases). This CDR3 is built from 12 residues. Germline V gene sequence: CDR1 GTSNPN, CDR2 SVGIG (reference sequence). V was pared by 5 bases and J by 5 bases, with 12 bases between. The CDR3 here is CAWYGGIYGYTF. The CDR3 bases are TGTGCCTGGTACGGGGGAATTTATGGCTACACCTTC. Based on the CDR3 plus reference TRBV30 and TRBJ1-2, the full variable domain is SQTIHQWPATLVQPVGSPLSLECTVEGTSNPNLYWYRQAAGRGLQLLFYSVGIGQISSEVPQNLSASRPQDRQFILSSKKLLLSDSGFYLCAWYGGIYGYTFGSGTRLTVV.

The chain couples TRBV6-1 to TRBJ2-7; maybe TRBD1 (5 bases). Per the germline V gene, CDR1 is MNHNS and CDR2 is SASEGT. V was shortened by 4 bases and J by 7 bases, with 20 bases between the two germline ends. The CDR3 is 15 residues long. DNA of the CDR3: TGTGCCAGCAGTGTTCTTTATGACAGCAGTCCGGAGCAGTACTTC. Residues: CASSVLYDSSPEQYF.

The chain uses TRBV18 and TRBJ2-5; D is perhaps TRBD1 (6 bases). Germline values: CDR1 KGHSH, CDR2 LQKENI. This CDR3 has 13 residues. With 4 bases removed from V and 2 bases from J, the gap between germline ends came to 8 bases. The CDR3 region has the DNA TGTGCCAGCTCACTAGGACAGCAAGAGACCCAGTACTTC. It specifies CASSLGQQETQYF.

CDR3 nucleotide sequence: TGTGCCAGCAGCTTGGGGGCCAGCAAGACTAACTATGGCTACACCTTC. It is translated as CASSLGASKTNYGYTF. V gene TRBV5-6 combines with J gene TRBJ1-2, with D hard to call. The CDR3 is made up of 16 amino acids. Trimming shortened V by 0 bases and J by 0 bases, and 12 bases separated the two germline ends. Germline-derived CDR1 and CDR2 are SGHDT and YYEEEE. Based on the CDR3 plus reference TRBV5-6 and TRBJ1-2, the full variable domain is DAGVTQSPTHLIKTRGQQVTLRCSPKSGHDTVSWYQQALGQGPQFIFQYYEEEERQRGNFPDRFSGHQFPNYSSELNVNALLLGDSALYLCASSLGASKTNYGYTFGSGTRLTVV.